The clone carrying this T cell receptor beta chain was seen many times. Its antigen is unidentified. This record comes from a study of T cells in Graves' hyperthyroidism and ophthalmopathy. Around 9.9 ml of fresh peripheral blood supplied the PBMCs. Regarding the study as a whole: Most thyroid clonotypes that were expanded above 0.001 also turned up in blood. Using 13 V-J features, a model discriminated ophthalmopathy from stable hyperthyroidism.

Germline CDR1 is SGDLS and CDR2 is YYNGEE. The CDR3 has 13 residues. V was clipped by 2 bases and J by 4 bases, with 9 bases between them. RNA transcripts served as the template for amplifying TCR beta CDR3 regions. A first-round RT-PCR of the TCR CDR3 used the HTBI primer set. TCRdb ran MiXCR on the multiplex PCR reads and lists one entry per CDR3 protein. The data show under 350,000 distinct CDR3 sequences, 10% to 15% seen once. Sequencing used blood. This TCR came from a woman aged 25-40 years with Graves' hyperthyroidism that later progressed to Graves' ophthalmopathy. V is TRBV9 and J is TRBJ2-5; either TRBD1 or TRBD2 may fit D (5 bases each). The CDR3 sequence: CASSVGVGETQYF. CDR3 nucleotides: TGTGCCAGCAGCGTGGGGGTTGGAGAGACCCAGTACTTC.